The 15 T cell receptor beta chains given below trace back to one sample, sequenced in a study of blood T cell repertoires in COVID-19. The repertoire was sequenced with immunoSEQ multiplex PCR; TCRdb's copy has only in-frame clones and lacks some. The table lists about 390,000 clones, roughly 89% of them singletons. Sample: PBMCs or T cells enriched from blood (not recorded which). The receptors here all came from a woman between 50 and 59 years old who had recovered from COVID-19.

The V call is TRBV9, the J call TRBJ1-1, with 7 bases aligning to TRBD1. This CDR3 is 15 amino acids long. Trimming cost V 6 bases and J 1 base; bases outside gene matches: 9. CDR1 and CDR2 from the germline V gene are SGDLS and YYNGEE. The CDR3 DNA sequence: TGTGCCAGCACCCCGGTACAGGGGACGAACACTGAAGCTTTCTTT. Protein sequence: CASTPVQGTNTEAFF.

In its sample, this clone was seen once. The CDR3 sequence is CASNSGRGSFYEQYF. The CDR3 DNA follows: TGTGCCAGCAACTCCGGCAGGGGGAGCTTCTACGAGCAGTACTTC. V is TRBV28 and J is TRBJ2-7; 7 bases align to TRBD1. The germline gives CDR1 MDHEN, CDR2 SYDVKM. V shed 7 bases, J shed 3 bases, and the junction held 12 bases outside the gene matches. The CDR3 runs to 15 residues.

The gene calls are TRBV2 and TRBJ1-1; a possible D gene is TRBD1 (6 bases). V lost 7 bases and J lost 1, with 10 bases in between. CDR3 length equals 13 residues. Germline V gene data show CDR1 as SNHLY and CDR2 as FYNNEI. The CDR3 nucleotides read TGTGCCAGCAAAGGACAGAGGAACACTGAAGCTTTCTTT. Its translation is CASKGQRNTEAFF.

V gene TRBV27 combines with J gene TRBJ2-5; D is perhaps TRBD2 (6 bases). The CDR3 sequence is 14 residues long. Germline CDR1 is MNHEY and CDR2 is SMNVEV (reference sequence). Trimming shortened V by 1 base and J by 5 bases, and 11 bases separated the two germline ends. The CDR3: CASSLYGTGETQYF. The CDR3 nucleotides read TGTGCCAGCAGTTTATACGGGACTGGGGAGACCCAGTACTTC.

This clone appeared a single time. The genes are TRBV28 and TRBJ2-7; 9 bases map to TRBD1. Germline V CDR1 and CDR2: MDHEN, SYDVKM. The CDR3 runs 12 residues. V trimming: 10 bases; J trimming: 2 bases; junction bases outside the gene matches: 3. The CDR3 loop reads CAIRTGAYEQYF. The CDR3 region has the DNA TGTGCCATCAGGACAGGGGCCTACGAGCAGTACTTC.

The J gene is TRBJ2-7, the V gene TRBV7-9, with TRBD2 matching over 14 bases. The CDR3 has 16 amino acids. J lost 9 bases, V lost 5 bases, and 12 bases had no gene match. Germline values: CDR1 SEHNR, CDR2 FQNEAQ (reference sequence). CDR3 in DNA: TGTGCCAGCAGCACAAGAACGGGACTAGCGGGGGATCGGCAGTACTTC. This codes for CASSTRTGLAGDRQYF. The whole variable domain, remainder taken from reference TRBV7-9 and TRBJ2-7, is DTGVSQNPRHKITKRGQNVTFRCDPISEHNRLYWYRQTLGQGPEFLTYFQNEAQLEKSRLLSDRFSAERPKGSFSTLEIQRTEQGDSAMYLCASSTRTGLAGDRQYFGPGTRLTVT.

The rearrangement joins TRBV27 to TRBJ2-3; 8 nucleotides agree with TRBD2. The CDR3 is made up of 15 amino acids. Germline assignment: CDR1 MNHEY and CDR2 SMNVEV (reference sequence). The V and J ends lost 6 bases and 5 bases, in that order; junction bases with no gene match: 10. In DNA form, the CDR3 reads TGTGCCAGCAGGTTACGGGGGGGAGGTAAAGATACGCAGTATTTT. As protein: CASRLRGGGKDTQYF.

The chain employs TRBV3-1 (or the pseudogene TRBV3-2) and TRBJ1-1; D gene ambiguous. Germline V gives CDR1 LGHDT, CDR2 YNNKEL (reference sequence). Trimming took 0 bases from V and 0 from J, leaving 11 bases between them. The CDR3 has 16 residues. The CDR3 sequence: CASSQEGRDMNTEAFF. CDR3 in DNA: TGTGCCAGCAGCCAAGAAGGTCGAGACATGAACACTGAAGCTTTCTTT.

The chain recombines TRBV5-1 with TRBJ1-1; the D gene is possibly TRBD1 (5 bases). CDR3 length equals 14 residues. Per the germline V gene, CDR1 is SGHRS and CDR2 is YFSETQ. V was pared by 4 bases and J by 9 bases, with 19 bases between. The CDR3 coding sequence is TGCGCCAGCAGCCCCTCGGGGGGGAGTTCTCAAGCTTTCTTT. Protein sequence: CASSPSGGSSQAFF.

The gene calls are TRBV3-1 (or the pseudogene TRBV3-2) and TRBJ1-1, with D perhaps TRBD1 (5 bases). Germline assignment: CDR1 LGHDT and CDR2 YNNKEL (reference sequence). The CDR3 is 15 amino acids. Trimming stripped 1 base from V and 3 bases from J, with 12 bases between. The CDR3 bases are TGTGCCAGCAGCCAAGTAGCAGGGAGGGACACTGAAGCTTTCTTT. Its protein is CASSQVAGRDTEAFF.

This rearrangement joins TRBV18 to TRBJ2-2; maybe TRBD2 (6 bases). The CDR3 has 17 amino acids. Trimming took off 3 bases at V and 1 base at J, with 15 bases between the two ends. Germline-derived CDR1 and CDR2 are KGHSH and LQKENI. CDR3 loop: CASSPLGGTKNTGELFF. DNA of the CDR3: TGTGCCAGCTCACCCCTTGGAGGGACCAAGAACACCGGGGAGCTGTTTTTT.

The chain is built from TRBV9 and TRBJ2-3, with 10 nucleotides matching TRBD2. Trimming removed 2 bases from V and 0 bases from J; junction bases left unmatched: 12. The CDR3 length is 19 residues. Germline values: CDR1 SGDLS, CDR2 YYNGEE. CDR3 nucleotide sequence: TGTGCCAGCAGCGTGCCCACTAGCGGGGCCCCCACTAGCACAGATACGCAGTATTTT. It is translated as CASSVPTSGAPTSTDTQYF.

In this sample, this clone turned up a few times. The gene calls are TRBV7-9 and TRBJ1-2, with TRBD1 identical over 8 bases. The length of the CDR3 is 15 residues. Per the germline V gene, CDR1 is SEHNR and CDR2 is FQNEAQ (reference sequence). With V trimmed by 5 bases and J by 5 bases, 10 bases remained unmatched. The CDR3 is CASSLHTRQGYGYTF. The CDR3, as DNA: TGTGCCAGCAGCCTCCATACCAGACAGGGGTATGGCTACACCTTC.

V usage is TRBV13 and J usage is TRBJ1-4; D is undetermined. Per the germline V gene, CDR1 is PRHDT and CDR2 is FYEKMQ (reference sequence). This CDR3 region has 16 residues. Trimming removed 3 bases from V and 3 bases from J, with 14 bases in between. CDR3 bases: TGTGCCAGCAGCTTTACAGACGAGAACTCTAATGAAAAACTGTTTTTT. Translating it yields CASSFTDENSNEKLFF.

This clone was seen only once. The chain has TRBV28 and TRBJ1-1; D is ambiguous. The CDR3 totals 13 residues. V lost 2 bases and J lost 4, with 8 bases in between. Germline V gene lookup returns CDR1 MDHEN and CDR2 SYDVKM. This CDR3 is CASSLIPGTEAFF. The CDR3 coding sequence is TGTGCCAGCAGTTTAATTCCGGGCACTGAAGCTTTCTTT.